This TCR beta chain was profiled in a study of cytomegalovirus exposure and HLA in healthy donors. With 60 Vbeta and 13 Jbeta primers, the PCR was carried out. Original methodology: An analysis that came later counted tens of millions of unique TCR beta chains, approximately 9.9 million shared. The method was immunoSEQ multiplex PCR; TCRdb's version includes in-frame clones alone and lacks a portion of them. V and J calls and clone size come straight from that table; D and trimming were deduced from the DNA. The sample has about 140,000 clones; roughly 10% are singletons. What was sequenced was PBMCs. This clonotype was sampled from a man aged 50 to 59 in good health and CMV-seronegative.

CDR3 nucleotides: TGCGCCAGCACCCTCTCGGGACAGGGGGCCCAGAGCTATGGCTACACCTTC. Protein sequence: CASTLSGQGAQSYGYTF. This chain uses TRBV10-2 with TRBJ1-2; 12 bases fit TRBD1. The junction had 13 bases not matched to a gene; V was cut back by 7 bases and J by 4 bases. The CDR3 has 17 amino acids. Per the germline V gene, CDR1 is WSHSY and CDR2 is SAAADI.